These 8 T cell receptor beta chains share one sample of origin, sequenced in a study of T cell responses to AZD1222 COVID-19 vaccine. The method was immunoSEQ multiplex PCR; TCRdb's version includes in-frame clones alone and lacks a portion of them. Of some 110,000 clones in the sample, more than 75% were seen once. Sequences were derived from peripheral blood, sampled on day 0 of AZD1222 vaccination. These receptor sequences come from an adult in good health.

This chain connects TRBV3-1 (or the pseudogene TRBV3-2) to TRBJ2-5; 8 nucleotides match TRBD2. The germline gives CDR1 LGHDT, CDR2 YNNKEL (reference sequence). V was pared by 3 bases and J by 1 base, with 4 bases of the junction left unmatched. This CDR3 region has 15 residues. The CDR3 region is CASSQPTSGQETQYF. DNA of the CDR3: TGTGCCAGCAGCCAGCCCACTAGCGGCCAAGAGACCCAGTACTTC.

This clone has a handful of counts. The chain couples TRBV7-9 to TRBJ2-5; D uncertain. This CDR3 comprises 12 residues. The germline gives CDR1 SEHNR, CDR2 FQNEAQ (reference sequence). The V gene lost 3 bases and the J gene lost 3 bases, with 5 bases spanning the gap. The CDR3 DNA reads TGTGCCAGCAGCTTTGGGGAAGAGACCCAGTACTTC. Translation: CASSFGEETQYF.

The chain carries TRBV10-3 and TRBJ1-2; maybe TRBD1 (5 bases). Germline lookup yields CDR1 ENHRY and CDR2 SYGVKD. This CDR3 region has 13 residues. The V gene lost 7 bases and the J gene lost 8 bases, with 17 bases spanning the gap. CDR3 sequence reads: CAITPDSRGGYTF. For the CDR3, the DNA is TGTGCCATCACCCCCGACAGCCGCGGGGGCTACACCTTC.

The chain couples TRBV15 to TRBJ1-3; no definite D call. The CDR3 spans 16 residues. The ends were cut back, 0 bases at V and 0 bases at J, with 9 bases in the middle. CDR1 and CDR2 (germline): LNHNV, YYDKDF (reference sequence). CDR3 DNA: TGTGCCACCAGCAGAGACCAACCAGGCTCTGGAAACACCATATATTTT. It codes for CATSRDQPGSGNTIYF.

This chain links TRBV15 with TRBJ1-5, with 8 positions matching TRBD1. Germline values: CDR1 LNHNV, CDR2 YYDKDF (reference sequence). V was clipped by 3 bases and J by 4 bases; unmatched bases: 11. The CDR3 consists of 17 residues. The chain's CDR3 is CATSSYGQGRLNQPQHF. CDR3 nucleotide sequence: TGTGCCACCAGCAGCTACGGACAGGGAAGGTTGAATCAGCCCCAGCATTTT.

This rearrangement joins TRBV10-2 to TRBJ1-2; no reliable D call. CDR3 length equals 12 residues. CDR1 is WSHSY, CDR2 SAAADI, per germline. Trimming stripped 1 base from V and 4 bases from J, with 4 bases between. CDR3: CASSELGYGYTF. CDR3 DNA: TGCGCCAGCAGTGAGTTGGGCTATGGCTACACCTTC.

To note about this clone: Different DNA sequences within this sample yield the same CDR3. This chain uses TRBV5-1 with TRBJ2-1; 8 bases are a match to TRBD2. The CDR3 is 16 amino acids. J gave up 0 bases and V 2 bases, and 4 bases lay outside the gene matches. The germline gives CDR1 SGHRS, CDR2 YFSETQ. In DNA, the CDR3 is TGCGCCAGCAGCTTCAGCGGGGGAAGCTCCTACAATGAGCAGTTCTTC. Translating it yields CASSFSGGSSYNEQFF.

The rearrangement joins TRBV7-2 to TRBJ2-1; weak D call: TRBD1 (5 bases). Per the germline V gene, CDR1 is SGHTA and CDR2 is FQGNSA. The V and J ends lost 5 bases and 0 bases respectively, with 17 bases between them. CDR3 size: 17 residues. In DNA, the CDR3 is TGTGCCAGCAGCCTCCAGGGCGCGATGACCTCCTACAATGAGCAGTTCTTC. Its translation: CASSLQGAMTSYNEQFF.